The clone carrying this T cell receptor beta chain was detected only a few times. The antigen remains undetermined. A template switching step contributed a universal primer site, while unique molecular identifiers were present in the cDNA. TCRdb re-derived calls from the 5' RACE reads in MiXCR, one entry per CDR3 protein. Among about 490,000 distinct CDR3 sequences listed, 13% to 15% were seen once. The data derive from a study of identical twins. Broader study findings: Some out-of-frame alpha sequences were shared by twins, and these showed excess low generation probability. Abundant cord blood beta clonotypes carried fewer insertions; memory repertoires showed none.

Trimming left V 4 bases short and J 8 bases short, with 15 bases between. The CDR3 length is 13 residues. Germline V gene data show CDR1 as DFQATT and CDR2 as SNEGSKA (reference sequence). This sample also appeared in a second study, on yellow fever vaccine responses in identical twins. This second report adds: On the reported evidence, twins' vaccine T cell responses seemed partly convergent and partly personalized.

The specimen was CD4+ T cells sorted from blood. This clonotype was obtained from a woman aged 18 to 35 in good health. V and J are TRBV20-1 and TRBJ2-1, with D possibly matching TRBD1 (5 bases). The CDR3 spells CSAKPGSFHEQFF. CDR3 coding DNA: TGCAGTGCTAAACCAGGGTCCTTTCATGAGCAGTTCTTC.